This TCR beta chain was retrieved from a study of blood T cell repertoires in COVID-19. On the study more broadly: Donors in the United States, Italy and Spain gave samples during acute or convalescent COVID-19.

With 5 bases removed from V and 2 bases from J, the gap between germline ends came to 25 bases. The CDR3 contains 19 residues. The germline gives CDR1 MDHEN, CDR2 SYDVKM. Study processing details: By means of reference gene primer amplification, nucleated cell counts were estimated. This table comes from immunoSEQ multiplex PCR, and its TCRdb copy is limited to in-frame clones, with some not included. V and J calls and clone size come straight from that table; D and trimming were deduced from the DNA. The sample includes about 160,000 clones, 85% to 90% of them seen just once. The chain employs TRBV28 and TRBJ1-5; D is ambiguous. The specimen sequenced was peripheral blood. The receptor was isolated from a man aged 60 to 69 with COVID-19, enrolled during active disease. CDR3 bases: TGTGCCAGCAGTCCGGAGAAGCGGGCGAGAAATGGCGGCAATCAGCCCCAGCATTTT. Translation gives CASSPEKRARNGGNQPQHF.